This TCR beta chain was sequenced in a study of blood T cells in healthy people across ages. The overall study: With template switching, about one barcoded beta molecule was captured per two T cells. Study-level points and caveats: Higher naive T cell percentage went strongly together with higher TCR beta diversity. Conclusively comparing naive with antigen-experienced cells was impossible with unsorted PBMCs.

The sample holds a few counts of this clonotype. No antigen is known for it. Through a sample-barcoded 5' primer and a J-beta primer mix, a second PCR was run for roughly 6 to 12 cycles. MiXCR was run by TCRdb on the 5' RACE reads, yielding one entry per CDR3 protein. The sample contains fewer than 1 million distinct CDR3 sequences, roughly 44% of which appear only once. The germline V gene encodes CDR1 DFQATT and CDR2 SNEGSKA (reference sequence). This CDR3 contains 13 residues. With 5 bases removed from V and 3 bases from J, the gap between germline ends came to 13 bases. Healthy individuals of Caucasian origin from Russia, aged roughly 6 to 95, served as donors.

The rearrangement joins TRBV20-1 to TRBJ2-5, with D unresolved. Sequenced material: blood. The TCR was taken from a man in his fifties or sixties in good health. Written as DNA, the CDR3 is TGCAGTGCTTGGACCCCTCGGGAAGAGACCCAGTACTTC. It specifies CSAWTPREETQYF.